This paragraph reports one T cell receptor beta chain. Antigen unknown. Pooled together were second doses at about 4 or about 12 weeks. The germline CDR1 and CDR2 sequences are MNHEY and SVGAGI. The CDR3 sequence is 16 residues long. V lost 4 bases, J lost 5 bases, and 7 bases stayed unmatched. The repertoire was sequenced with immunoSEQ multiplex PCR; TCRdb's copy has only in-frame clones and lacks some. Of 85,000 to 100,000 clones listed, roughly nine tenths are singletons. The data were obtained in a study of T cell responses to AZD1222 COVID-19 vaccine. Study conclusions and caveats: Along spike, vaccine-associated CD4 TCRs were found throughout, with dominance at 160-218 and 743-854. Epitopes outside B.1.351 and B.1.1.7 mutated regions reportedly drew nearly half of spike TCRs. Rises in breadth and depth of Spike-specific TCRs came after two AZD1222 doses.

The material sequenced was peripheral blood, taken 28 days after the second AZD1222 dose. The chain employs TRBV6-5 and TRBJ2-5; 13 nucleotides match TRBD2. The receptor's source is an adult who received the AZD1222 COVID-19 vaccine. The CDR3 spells CASSLLAGGPGETQYF. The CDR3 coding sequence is TGTGCCAGCAGTTTACTAGCGGGAGGGCCGGGGGAGACCCAGTACTTC.